Included here is one TCR beta chain sequence, with context. What it recognizes is unknown. This record comes from a study of T cell responses to AZD1222 COVID-19 vaccine. Study-wide points: Possibly, clonal diversity was underestimated; donors were largely white British and included more females. Distributed over spike, vaccine-associated CD4 TCRs predominated at 160-218 and 743-854.

CDR1 MDHEN and CDR2 SYDVKM come from the germline V gene. Trimming took off 5 bases at V and 7 bases at J, with 18 bases between the two ends. The CDR3 length is 16 residues. TCRdb's copy holds only in-frame clones and misses some; the assay was immunoSEQ multiplex PCR. The data show approximately 110,000 clones, with about 87% seen just once and 4% to 6% held by the top ten. The material sequenced was peripheral blood, taken on day 0 of AZD1222 vaccination. The chain combines TRBV28 with TRBJ1-6; weak D call: TRBD1 (5 bases). This TCR was recovered from an adult in good health. CDR3 amino acids: CASSPSALRTNSPLHF. The DNA of the CDR3 is TGTGCCAGCAGTCCTAGCGCCCTACGGACAAATTCACCCCTCCACTTT.